The sequence of this T cell receptor beta chain was determined in a study of regulatory T cells in long-lasting Graves disease. Time point described: newly diagnosed GD, antithyroid drugs for less than 3 months. PBMCs were the source of the RNA used for TCR sequencing. About this clonotype: Its target is unknown.

Construction of TCR beta libraries relied on iRepertoire HTBI primers and on Arm-PCR targeting CDR3 regions. TCRdb fed the multiplex PCR reads into MiXCR, producing one record per CDR3 protein. The sample has hundreds of thousands of distinct CDR3 sequences, approximately 20% seen once; the top ten hold more than 35%. Study-wide points: Persistent Graves' disease cases displayed lower TCR diversity than newly diagnosed ones.

Germline V CDR1 and CDR2: MNHNS, SASEGT. Trimming stripped 7 bases from V and 4 bases from J, with 16 bases between. CDR3 length equals 14 residues. The sequencing here drew on peripheral blood mononuclear cells (PBMCs), taken at new diagnosis, from a patient treated with antithyroid drugs. The source of this sequence is a female donor with Graves disease. The chain recombines TRBV6-1 with TRBJ2-5; no clear D. The CDR3 DNA follows: TGTGCCAGCACCCCTCGCCAAATGGGAGAGACCCAGTACTTC. It encodes CASTPRQMGETQYF.